These 5 T cell receptor beta chains came from one sample sequenced in a study of blood T cell repertoires in COVID-19. Produced via immunoSEQ multiplex PCR; TCRdb's table is partial and in-frame only. There are under 300,000 clones in the sample; about 86% occur only once, and 6.2% lies in the top ten. Sample: peripheral blood. Every receptor here comes from a man in his fifties or sixties with acute or convalescent COVID-19.

This clone was seen only a few times. The gene calls are TRBV7-2 and TRBJ2-2; 7 nucleotides agree with TRBD2. The trim removed 3 bases at V and 6 bases at J, leaving 4 bases unmatched. The CDR3 spans 14 residues. The germline CDR1 and CDR2 sequences are SGHTA and FQGNSA. The CDR3 bases are TGTGCCAGCAGCTTGACTGGGAGGGCCGGGGAGCTGTTTTTT. Protein product: CASSLTGRAGELFF.

V and J are TRBV14 and TRBJ1-2; D possibly corresponds to TRBD1 (5 bases). This CDR3 contains 16 residues. Germline lookup yields CDR1 SGHDN and CDR2 FVKESK. The V end was cut by 0 bases, the J end by 8 bases, with 19 bases between. The CDR3 nucleotides read TGTGCCAGCAGCCAAGATGGTGCACGGGGGGGAAGAGGCTACACCTTC. It is translated as CASSQDGARGGRGYTF.

The sample holds one count of this clone. The rearrangement links TRBV19 to TRBJ2-1; weak D call: TRBD2 (5 bases). The germline gives CDR1 LNHDA, CDR2 SQIVND (reference sequence). Trimming removed 5 bases at V and 6 bases at J, with 14 bases between. This CDR3 region has 14 residues. The CDR3 DNA follows: TGTGCCAGTAGTGACTTTGAGGGCCCCAATGAGCAGTTCTTC. As protein: CASSDFEGPNEQFF.

CDR3 coding DNA: TGTGCCAGTAGTATAAGGCGGGAGCCTAATTCACCCCTCCACTTT. Its translation is CASSIRREPNSPLHF. V and J are TRBV19 and TRBJ1-6; D unclear. This CDR3 has 15 amino acids. V lost 2 bases to trimming and J lost 6 bases, with 11 bases between them. Germline CDR1 is LNHDA and CDR2 is SQIVND (reference sequence).

Note on this clone: Since a much larger clone is just one base distant, this may be a read error. Different DNA sequences within this sample yield the same CDR3. Written as DNA, the CDR3 is TGTGCCAGCAGTCCCAGGGTAGGCGAGCAGTACTTC. Translated: CASSPRVGEQYF. This rearrangement joins TRBV27 to TRBJ2-7; tentative D call: TRBD1 (5 bases). The ends were cut back, 5 bases at V and 6 bases at J, with 11 bases in the middle. Per germline, CDR1 MNHEY and CDR2 SMNVEV (reference sequence). CDR3 length equals 12 residues.